The 19 T cell receptor beta chains listed next were all sequenced from one sample in a study of identical twins. TCRdb reprocessed the 5' RACE reads with MiXCR, giving one entry per CDR3 protein. The table has fewer than 650,000 distinct CDR3 sequences, roughly 9.9% seen once. These data are also associated with another study on yellow fever vaccine responses in identical twins.

The specimen sequenced was PBMCs. The receptors here all came from a young woman in good health.

This clonotype was counted between two and nine times. The chain links TRBV7-2 to TRBJ2-6, with D perhaps being TRBD1 or TRBD2 (5 bases each). CDR1 is SGHTA and CDR2 is FQGNSA in the germline V gene. The CDR3 totals 17 residues. CDR3 bases: TGTGTGGGCAGGGAGAAAAAGTTCGGTCCTGGGGCCAACGTCCTGACTTTC. Translation gives CVGREKKFGPGANVLTF. The entire variable domain, with the rest obtained from reference TRBV7-2 and TRBJ2-6, is as follows: GAGVSQSPSNKVTEKGKDVELRCDPISGHTALYWYRQSLGQGLEFLIYFQGNSAPDKSGLPSDRFSAERTGGSVSTLTIQRTQQEDSAVYLCVGREKKFGPGANVLTFGAGSRLTVL.

This clonotype was seen at least ten times. This chain uses TRBV29-1 with TRBJ2-7; 11 bases align to TRBD2. The germline V gene has CDR1 SQVTM and CDR2 ANQGSEA. V gave up 1 base and J gave up 2 bases; unmatched junction bases: 4. This CDR3 comprises 15 residues. CDR3 nucleotides: TGCAGCGTTGAAGCCTCTAGCGGGGGGCCCTACGAGCAGTACTTC. This codes for CSVEASSGGPYEQYF.

Only one count was recorded for this clonotype. The chain has TRBV11-1 and TRBJ2-3; D is perhaps TRBD1 or TRBD2 (6 bases each). The germline CDR1 and CDR2 sequences are SGHAT and FQDESV (reference sequence). The CDR3 is made up of 17 amino acids. The V and J ends lost 5 bases and 3 bases respectively, with 21 bases between them. CDR3 coding DNA: TGTGCCAGCAGCACGGGGGACATTCGGGCGGTTACAGATACGCAGTATTTT. It specifies CASSTGDIRAVTDTQYF.

This clonotype has just a few counts. The V call is TRBV4-3, the J call TRBJ2-2; 9 bases agree with TRBD2. In germline, CDR1 is LGHNA, CDR2 YSLEER. This CDR3 contains 17 residues. The trim removed 0 bases at V and 6 bases at J, leaving 8 bases unmatched. The CDR3 sequence is CASSQESGGPYPGELFF. In nucleotides, the CDR3 is TGCGCCAGCAGCCAAGAAAGCGGGGGGCCTTACCCCGGGGAGCTGTTTTTT.

This clonotype was seen a handful of times. The V call is TRBV6-5, the J call TRBJ2-1; 8 bases are a match to TRBD1. The CDR3 consists of 15 residues. V dropped 4 bases and J dropped 8; count of bases not matched to a gene: 10. Germline CDR1 and CDR2: MNHEY and SVGAGI. CDR3 bases: TGTGCCAGCAGTTCCCGAGACAGGGGAGTGCATGAGCAGTTCTTC. Its protein product is CASSSRDRGVHEQFF.

This clonotype was detected a few times. At one end, the junction sequence differs from germline, possibly due to a read error. The rearrangement joins TRBV7-7 to TRBJ2-3, with D maybe TRBD2 (5 bases). This CDR3 region has 15 residues. Looked up from germline, CDR1 is SSHAT and CDR2 is FNYEAQ (reference sequence). The CDR3 sequence: CASSLGPGSTDTQYF. DNA of the CDR3: TGTGCTAGCAGCTTAGGCCCGGGGAGCACAGATACGCAGTATTTT.

This clonotype was seen ten or more times. The chain combines TRBV10-3 with TRBJ2-3, with D maybe TRBD1 (5 bases). This CDR3 is built from 14 residues. Deletions cut 7 bases from V and 2 bases from J, with 13 bases between. Germline assignment: CDR1 ENHRY and CDR2 SYGVKD. CDR3 sequence reads: CAIKGAFNTDTQYF. The DNA of the CDR3 is TGTGCCATCAAAGGGGCTTTCAACACAGATACGCAGTATTTT.

V usage is TRBV6-2 or TRBV6-3 and J usage is TRBJ2-1, with 8 bases that match TRBD2. There are 14 residues in the CDR3. J lost 7 bases, V lost 2 bases, and 4 bases had no gene match. Germline V CDR1 and CDR2: MNHEY, SVGEGT. The chain's CDR3 is CASSYPGGGNEQFF. In DNA, the CDR3 is TGTGCCAGCAGTTACCCCGGGGGGGGGAATGAGCAGTTCTTC.

The CDR3 is CSAREAGKVGREFYEQYF. The CDR3 region has the DNA TGCAGTGCTAGAGAAGCTGGGAAAGTTGGGCGGGAGTTCTACGAGCAGTACTTC. V usage is TRBV20-1 and J usage is TRBJ2-7; the match to TRBD2 covers 7 bases. Germline CDR1 and CDR2: DFQATT and SNEGSKA (reference sequence). V shed 0 bases, J shed 3 bases, and the junction held 17 bases outside the gene matches. This CDR3 is built from 18 residues.

This clonotype has a single count. The genes are TRBV7-9 and TRBJ2-5; D remains ambiguous. There are 12 residues in the CDR3. Trimming shortened V by 10 bases and J by 4 bases, and 13 bases separated the two germline ends. Germline CDR1 SEHNR, CDR2 FQNEAQ (reference sequence). CDR3 nucleotide sequence: TGTGCCATAGGCGGATCCTTAGAGACCCAGTACTTC. Translation gives CAIGGSLETQYF.

This clonotype was observed a few times. The chain recombines TRBV28 with TRBJ2-7, with 10 bases lining up with TRBD2. J gave up 7 bases and V 3 bases, and 6 bases lay outside the gene matches. The V gene's germline CDR1 is MDHEN and CDR2 SYDVKM. The CDR3 covers 14 residues. CDR3 sequence: CASSFLAGAGEQYF. CDR3 nucleotide sequence: TGTGCCAGCAGTTTCCTAGCGGGAGCGGGGGAGCAGTACTTC.

This clonotype was found a few times. V usage is TRBV12-3 or TRBV12-4 and J usage is TRBJ2-3; D is unclear. The length of the CDR3 is 16 residues. Trimming cost V 2 bases and J 1 base, with 13 bases left between them. The CDR3: CASSLSQQLRTDTQYF. The CDR3 nucleotides read TGTGCCAGCAGTTTATCGCAGCAGCTTCGCACAGATACGCAGTATTTT.

In this sample, this clonotype turned up a few times. V gene TRBV29-1 combines with J gene TRBJ2-7, with 7 bases that match TRBD1. The CDR3 sequence is 15 residues long. The V and J ends lost 0 bases and 3 bases, in that order; junction bases with no gene match: 8. CDR1 and CDR2 from the germline V gene are SQVTM and ANQGSEA. The CDR3, as DNA: TGCAGCGTTGAAGATAGGGACAGCCCTGACTACGAGCAGTACTTC. The encoded protein is CSVEDRDSPDYEQYF.

The table lists this clonotype with many counts. The V call is TRBV12-3 or TRBV12-4, the J call TRBJ2-1; 7 bases are a match to TRBD1. Losses at the gene ends were 4 bases for V and 4 bases for J; bases not matched to a gene: 10. There are 16 residues in the CDR3. DNA of the CDR3: TGTGCCAGCAGTTCCTGGACAGGAGCGAGATACAATGAGCAGTTCTTC. Encoded protein: CASSSWTGARYNEQFF.

This clonotype came up a few times. CDR3 DNA: TGTGCCAGCAGCTTCAGGGGACTGAACACAGATACGCAGTATTTT. It codes for CASSFRGLNTDTQYF. V usage is TRBV7-8 and J usage is TRBJ2-3; TRBD1 or TRBD2 may be the D gene (6 bases each). Germline V gene lookup returns CDR1 SGHVS and CDR2 FQNEAQ. V was clipped by 3 bases and J by 2 bases, with 12 bases between them. The CDR3 runs to 15 residues. Full variable domain (outside the CDR3, taken from reference TRBV7-8 and TRBJ2-3): GAGVSQSPRYKVAKRGQDVALRCDPISGHVSLFWYQQALGQGPEFLTYFQNEAQLDKSGLPSDRFFAERPEGSVSTLKIQRTQQEDSAVYLCASSFRGLNTDTQYFGPGTRLTVL.

The J gene is TRBJ2-3, the V gene TRBV11-2, with TRBD2 identical over 8 bases. The CDR3 contains 18 residues. The V and J ends lost 3 bases and 0 bases, in that order; junction bases with no gene match: 11. Germline V gene lookup returns CDR1 SGHAT and CDR2 FQNNGV. CDR3 region: CASSFPPSSGFSTDTQYF. CDR3 DNA: TGTGCCAGCAGCTTTCCACCATCTAGCGGGTTTAGCACAGATACGCAGTATTTT.

This clonotype came up a few times. The chain's CDR3 is CASRDTMYYNEQFF. CDR3 bases: TGTGCCAGCAGAGACACCATGTACTACAATGAGCAGTTCTTC. This rearrangement joins TRBV6-1 to TRBJ2-1, with unresolved D. The CDR3 has 14 amino acids. V gave up 6 bases and J gave up 3 bases, with 12 bases separating them. Germline CDR1 is MNHNS and CDR2 is SASEGT.

The V call is TRBV29-1, the J call TRBJ2-7; D possibly corresponds to TRBD2 (6 bases). Germline V gene sequence: CDR1 SQVTM, CDR2 ANQGSEA. The CDR3 consists of 15 residues. V lost 6 bases to trimming and J lost 0 bases, with 18 bases between them. Written as DNA, the CDR3 is TGCAGCGTCGTACTCTATGGCGGGATCTCCTACGAGCAGTACTTC. It yields the protein CSVVLYGGISYEQYF.

This clonotype has a handful of counts. The J gene is TRBJ2-1, the V gene TRBV20-1; TRBD1 matches at 7 bases. Germline CDR1 is DFQATT and CDR2 is SNEGSKA (reference sequence). The J segment lost 9 bases and the V segment lost 6 bases, leaving 8 bases of the junction unmatched. The CDR3 runs to 12 residues. CDR3 nucleotide sequence: TGCAGTGCGATCACAGGGGTGGGTGAGCAGTTCTTC. Encoded protein: CSAITGVGEQFF.